One and the same sample provided the 13 T cell receptor beta chains below, sequenced in a study of cytomegalovirus exposure and HLA in healthy donors. The study ran its PCR with 60 Vbeta and 13 Jbeta primers. The repertoire was sequenced with immunoSEQ multiplex PCR; TCRdb's copy has only in-frame clones and lacks some. The table records some 170,000 clones, roughly 80% of them present only once. Sequenced sample: PBMCs. The source of these receptors is a woman aged 45-59 years in good health and CMV-seronegative.

V gene TRBV6-1 combines with J gene TRBJ1-3; TRBD1 matches at 9 bases. V lost 4 bases and J lost 4; bases outside the gene matches: 8. Germline V gene lookup returns CDR1 MNHNS and CDR2 SASEGT. This CDR3 comprises 16 residues. This CDR3 reads CASSGSHRGLGNTIYF. The CDR3 region has the DNA TGTGCCAGCAGTGGTTCCCACAGGGGGCTCGGAAACACCATATATTTT.

This sequence joins TRBV2 and TRBJ2-1, with a possible D match to TRBD1 (6 bases). Germline V gene sequence: CDR1 SNHLY, CDR2 FYNNEI. The CDR3 runs 14 residues. The germline V and J ends were trimmed by 7 bases and 6 bases, with 16 bases remaining between them. As DNA, the CDR3 is TGTGCCAGCATTCCGGACAGAACCGGCAATGAGCAGTTCTTC. Amino acid sequence: CASIPDRTGNEQFF.

The V gene is TRBV11-2, the J gene TRBJ1-2, with TRBD1 matching over 8 bases. The CDR3 is 17 residues long. Germline CDR1 and CDR2: SGHAT and FQNNGV. V dropped 6 bases and J dropped 2; count of bases not matched to a gene: 14. Written as DNA, the CDR3 is TGTGCCAGCAGTTTTGGACAGGGACCCTCACACAACTATGGCTACACCTTC. Protein sequence: CASSFGQGPSHNYGYTF.

This chain links TRBV7-6 with TRBJ1-1; unclear D gene. Germline-derived CDR1 and CDR2 are SGHVS and FNYEAQ. V was trimmed by 1 base and J by 10 bases, leaving 13 bases between them. The CDR3 covers 13 residues. CDR3: CASSLDPASVAFF. The CDR3 nucleotides read TGTGCCAGCAGCTTAGATCCCGCTAGCGTAGCTTTCTTT.

This sequence joins TRBV7-9 and TRBJ1-2; no firm D call. The CDR3 loop spans 15 amino acids. CDR1 is SEHNR and CDR2 is FQNEAQ in the germline V gene (reference sequence). V gave up 3 bases and J gave up 1 base, with 12 bases separating them. The CDR3, as DNA: TGTGCCAGCAGCTTCGCCCCCCGCGGTAACTATGGCTACACCTTC. This encodes CASSFAPRGNYGYTF.

The J gene is TRBJ2-1, the V gene TRBV9; the match to TRBD2 covers 13 bases. Germline CDR1 is SGDLS and CDR2 is YYNGEE. Unmatched junction bases numbered 2, after V lost 3 bases and J lost 5 bases. This CDR3 is built from 15 residues. This chain's CDR3 is CASSAGTSGNNEQFF. The CDR3 nucleotides read TGTGCCAGCAGCGCTGGGACTAGCGGGAACAATGAGCAGTTCTTC.

V usage is TRBV6-6 and J usage is TRBJ2-5, with TRBD1 matching over 12 bases. The V segment lost 2 bases and the J segment 7 bases; nucleotides outside the gene matches: 2. CDR1 is MNHNY and CDR2 is SVGAGI in the germline V gene (reference sequence). The CDR3 length is 14 residues. The CDR3 loop is CASSYGTGGSTQYF. The CDR3 nucleotides read TGTGCCAGCAGTTACGGGACAGGGGGCTCGACCCAGTACTTC.

Comments on this clone: Other DNA sequences in this specimen translate into the identical CDR3. The rearrangement joins TRBV7-2 to TRBJ1-2; 8 bases fit TRBD1. V trimming: 4 bases; J trimming: 2 bases; junction bases outside the gene matches: 3. Per the germline V gene, CDR1 is SGHTA and CDR2 is FQGNSA. This CDR3 has 14 amino acids. The CDR3 protein is CASSSDRGNYGYTF. CDR3 DNA sequence: TGTGCCAGCAGCTCCGACAGGGGAAACTATGGCTACACCTTC.

The rearrangement uses TRBV5-1 and TRBJ2-7, with a weak D call TRBD2 (6 bases). The CDR3 covers 14 residues. V was trimmed by 0 bases and J by 4 bases, leaving 11 bases between them. Germline V CDR1 and CDR2: SGHRS, YFSETQ. CDR3 in amino acids: CASSLGPEGYEQYF. CDR3 nucleotides: TGCGCCAGCAGCTTGGGACCGGAGGGGTACGAGCAGTACTTC.

The V and J genes are TRBV19 and TRBJ1-1; D unclear. CDR3 length equals 11 residues. Germline CDR1 LNHDA, CDR2 SQIVND (reference sequence). V was shortened by 7 bases and J by 6 bases, with 9 bases between the two germline ends. The CDR3 DNA follows: TGTGCCAGTACCGCTGGAGCTGAAGCTTTCTTT. Translating it yields CASTAGAEAFF.

The rearrangement joins TRBV28 to TRBJ1-2, with TRBD1 identical over 10 bases. Trimming at V came to 5 bases and at J to 7 bases, leaving 10 bases not matched to a gene. CDR1 and CDR2 from the germline V gene are MDHEN and SYDVKM. This CDR3 has 15 residues. The DNA for the CDR3 is TGTGCCAGCAGTCCTTCGACAGGGGGCAGGGGTGGCTACACCTTC. Amino acid sequence: CASSPSTGGRGGYTF.

The gene calls are TRBV29-1 and TRBJ1-2; 10 bases map to TRBD1. Losses at the gene ends were 1 base for V and 8 bases for J; bases not matched to a gene: 4. Germline V gene data show CDR1 as SQVTM and CDR2 as ANQGSEA. There are 13 residues in the CDR3. CDR3: CSVEGQGARGYTF. The DNA for the CDR3 is TGCAGCGTTGAAGGACAGGGGGCGCGGGGCTACACCTTC. The complete variable domain, with remaining parts taken from reference TRBV29-1 and TRBJ1-2, reads SAVISQKPSRDICQRGTSLTIQCQVDSQVTMMFWYRQQPGQSLTLIATANQGSEATYESGFVIDKFPISRPNLTFSTLTVSNMSPEDSSIYLCSVEGQGARGYTFGSGTRLTVV.

V gene TRBV2 combines with J gene TRBJ2-7; 10 nucleotides agree with TRBD2. The length of the CDR3 is 16 residues. Germline CDR1 and CDR2: SNHLY and FYNNEI. V was pared by 3 bases and J by 4 bases, with 9 bases of the junction left unmatched. The CDR3 DNA sequence: TGTGCCAGCAGTGACCCCTCGGGGACTAGCGTTTACGAGCAGTACTTC. Its protein product is CASSDPSGTSVYEQYF.